Listed below are T cell receptor beta chains from one sample, sequenced in a study of T cell responses to AZD1222 COVID-19 vaccine. The method was immunoSEQ multiplex PCR; TCRdb's version includes in-frame clones alone and lacks a portion of them. The sample lists about 260,000 clones, approximately 95% occurring once. The source material was peripheral blood, sampled on day 0 of AZD1222 vaccination. The receptors were sampled from an adult in good health. CDR3s include the opening cysteine and the closing phenylalanine or tryptophan.

>TRBJ1-2|TRBV25-1
CASSEAAPSYGYTF
>TRBJ1-2|TRBV5-5
CASSLDPGQGHYGYTF
>TRBJ2-3|TRBV28
CASSLWGLAGSTDTQYF
>TRBJ1-1|TRBV28
CASSPTVGGGDTEAFF
>TRBJ1-1|TRBV7-9
CASAGGYDTEAFF
>TRBJ1-1|TRBV10-3
CAASGQGSNTEAFF
>TRBJ1-2|TRBV14
CASSQAGTGPYGYTF
>TRBJ2-7|TRBV6-5
CAHSRTGPYEQYF
>TRBJ1-1|TRBV28
CASTGTGLTEAFF
>TRBJ2-3|TRBV9
CASSVDSSGSPPHF
>TRBJ1-5|TRBV3-1/TRBV3-2
CASSQGLDQPQHF
>TRBJ1-4|TRBV5-1
CASSPQGGEKLFF
>TRBJ1-2|TRBV5-1
CASNILPATRPSGYTF
>TRBJ1-1|TRBV5-1
CASSLGFTLNTEAFF
>TRBJ2-3|TRBV5-1
CASSPWGRSTDTQYF
>TRBJ1-5|TRBV7-2
CASSPGTVQGQPQHF
>TRBJ1-1|TRBV30
CACARGTMNTEAFF
>TRBJ2-2|TRBV30
CAWSGGSWTGELFF
>TRBJ1-1|TRBV29-1
CSVERVMNTEAFF
>TRBJ2-3|TRBV19
CASSGRAESDTQYF
>TRBJ1-4|TRBV7-6
CASSLSTDRGEKLFF
>TRBJ2-7|TRBV28
CASSLSLGTSGGYEQYF
>TRBJ1-2|TRBV18
CASSPPSGANYGYTF
>TRBJ1-2|TRBV7-8
CASSFDPNYGYTF
>TRBJ1-1|TRBV7-9
CASSPPQNFEAFF
>TRBJ1-4|TRBV3-1/TRBV3-2
CASSQPETSRKLFF